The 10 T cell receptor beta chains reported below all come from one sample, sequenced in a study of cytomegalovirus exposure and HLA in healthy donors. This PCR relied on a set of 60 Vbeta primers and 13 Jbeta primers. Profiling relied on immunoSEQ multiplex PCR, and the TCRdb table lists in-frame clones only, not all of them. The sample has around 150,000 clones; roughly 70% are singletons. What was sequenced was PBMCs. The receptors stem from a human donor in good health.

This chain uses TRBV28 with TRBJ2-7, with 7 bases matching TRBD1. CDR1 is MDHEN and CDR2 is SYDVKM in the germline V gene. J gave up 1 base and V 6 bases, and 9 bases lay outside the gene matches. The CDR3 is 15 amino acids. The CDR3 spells CASSPSGTASYEQYF. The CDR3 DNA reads TGTGCCAGCAGCCCTAGTGGGACAGCGTCCTACGAGCAGTACTTC.

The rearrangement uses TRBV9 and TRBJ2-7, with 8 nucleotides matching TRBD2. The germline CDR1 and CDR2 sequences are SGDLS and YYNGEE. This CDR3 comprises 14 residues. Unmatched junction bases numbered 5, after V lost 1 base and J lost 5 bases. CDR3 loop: CASSVQAGVDEQYF. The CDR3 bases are TGTGCCAGCAGCGTACAAGCGGGAGTCGACGAGCAGTACTTC.

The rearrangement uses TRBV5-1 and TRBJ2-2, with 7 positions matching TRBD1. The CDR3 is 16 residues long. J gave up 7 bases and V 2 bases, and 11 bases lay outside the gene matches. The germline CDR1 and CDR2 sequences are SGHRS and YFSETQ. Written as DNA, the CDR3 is TGCGCCAGCAGCTTAGGGGGCAGGGGCCCCGACGGGGAGCTGTTTTTT. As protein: CASSLGGRGPDGELFF.

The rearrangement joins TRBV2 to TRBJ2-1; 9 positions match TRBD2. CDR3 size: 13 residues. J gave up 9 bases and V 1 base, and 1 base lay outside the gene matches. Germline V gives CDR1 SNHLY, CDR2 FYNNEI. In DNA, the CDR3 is TGTGCCAGCAGTGAAGAGCGGGAGGTTGAGCAGTTCTTC. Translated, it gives CASSEEREVEQFF.

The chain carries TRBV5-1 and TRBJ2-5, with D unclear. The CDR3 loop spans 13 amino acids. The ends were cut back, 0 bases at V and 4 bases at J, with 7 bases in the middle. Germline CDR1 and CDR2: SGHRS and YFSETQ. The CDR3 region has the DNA TGCGCCAGCAGCTTGGCGCCAGGAGAGACCCAGTACTTC. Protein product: CASSLAPGETQYF.

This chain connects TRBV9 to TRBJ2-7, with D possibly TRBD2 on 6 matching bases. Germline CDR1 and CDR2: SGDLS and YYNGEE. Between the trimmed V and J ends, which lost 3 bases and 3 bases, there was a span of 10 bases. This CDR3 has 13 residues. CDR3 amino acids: CASSGQGGYEQYF. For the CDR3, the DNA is TGTGCCAGCAGCGGGCAGGGAGGCTACGAGCAGTACTTC.

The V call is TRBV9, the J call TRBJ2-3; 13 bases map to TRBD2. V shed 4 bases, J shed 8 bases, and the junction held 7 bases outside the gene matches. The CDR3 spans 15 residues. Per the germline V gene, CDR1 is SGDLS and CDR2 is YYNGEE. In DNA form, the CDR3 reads TGTGCCAGCAGCCCCCGGACTAGCGGGAGTGGTACGCAGTATTTT. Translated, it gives CASSPRTSGSGTQYF.

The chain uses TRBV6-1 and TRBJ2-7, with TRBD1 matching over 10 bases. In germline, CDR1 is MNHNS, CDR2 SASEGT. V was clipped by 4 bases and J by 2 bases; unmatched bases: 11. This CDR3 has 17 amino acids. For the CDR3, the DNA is TGTGCCAGCAGTGGGACAGGGGGTGGCCCTCCCCCCTACGAGCAGTACTTC. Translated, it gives CASSGTGGGPPPYEQYF.

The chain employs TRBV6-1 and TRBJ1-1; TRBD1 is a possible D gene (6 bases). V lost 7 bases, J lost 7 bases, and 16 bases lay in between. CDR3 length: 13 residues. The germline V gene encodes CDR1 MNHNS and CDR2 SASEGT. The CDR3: CASNPAGADEAFF. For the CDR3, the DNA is TGTGCCAGCAACCCAGCGGGGGCCGATGAAGCTTTCTTT.

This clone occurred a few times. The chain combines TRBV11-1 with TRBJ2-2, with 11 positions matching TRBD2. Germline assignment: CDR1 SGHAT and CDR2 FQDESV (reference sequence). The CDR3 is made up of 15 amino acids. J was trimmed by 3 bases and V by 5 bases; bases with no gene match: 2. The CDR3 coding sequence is TGTGCCAGCAGCAGTAGCGGGGGGGACACCGGGGAGCTGTTTTTT. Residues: CASSSSGGDTGELFF.